This section outlines one TCR beta chain sequence together with its context. No cognate antigen has been identified for it. Within one base of it there is no much larger clone, and no base qualities were kept. V and J lose 4 bases and 3 bases, and a span of 15 bases separates them. Taken from cysteine to phenylalanine, the CDR3 has 16 residues. Only the CDR3 part of the read is kept: 48 bases, read in frame from the first base. Taken from the germline V gene, the CDR1 and CDR2 loops are SGHTA and FQGNSA. Participants in the prospective study were enrolled through a virtual design, were aged about 18 to 100 years, and lived in 24 United States geographic areas. In the prospective study, participants were assigned to cohorts based on the clinical history participants reported in a screening survey and a study questionnaire. In the prospective study, whole blood, serum and a nasopharyngeal or oropharyngeal swab were collected from each participant by mobile phlebotomists. Participants in the prospective study had the option to provide additional blood draws and questionnaires over a roughly 2-month period. Before DNA extraction, prospective study blood samples were shipped either frozen or at room temperature.

The immunoSEQ Assay, a bias-controlled multiplex PCR, was used to amplify TCRbeta CDR3 regions from genomic DNA. As for the original processing: The number of nucleated cells in each sample was estimated by amplification of reference gene primers within the assay. To quantify the absolute abundance of each unique TCRbeta CDR3 rearrangement, sequence reads were collapsed and filtered. For each sample, productive Simpson clonality was calculated as the square root of Simpson's diversity index over productive rearrangements. TCRdb holds this immuneACCESS table with in-frame rearrangements only. Some clones are missing; in checked studies, unresolved V genes explain under half, and the rest has no known cause. V, J and clone size were drawn from that table, and D and trimming were deduced from the DNA. The sample table shows about 270,000 clones, and approximately 88% are seen once. The ten largest account for over 1% of the sample.

This entry belongs to a study of blood T cell repertoires in COVID-19 (dated by TCRdb to between 2020 and 2021). Background for the entire study: Samples covering the acute and convalescent phases of COVID-19 were provided by collaborators in the United States, Italy and Spain. The material from the prospective study consisted of cDNA or gDNA derived from T cells, B-cell-depleted T cells, or PBMCs. Nearly every sample came with metadata listing a de-identified subject ID, COVID-19 status, age in years and sex. The repertoires were made available in a free public database intended to serve as a resource for research on the immune response to SARS-CoV-2. Subjects who had been exposed to COVID-19, were actively infected with it, or had recovered from it provided the deeply sampled blood TCRbeta repertoires that made up the dataset. Where available, HLA class I and class II types were obtained from metadata supplied by the sample provider rather than from assay-based typing. Samples came from the ongoing ImmuneRACE study (first 160 participants) plus 1,254 subjects from 6 global collaborators. On the study overall, not on this receptor specifically: The quantity of clinical and demographic metadata differed by source and by participant and was supplied without curation.

The receptor comes from a woman aged 40 to 55 with acute COVID-19. The chain uses TRBV7-2 and TRBJ2-2; a confident D gene designation cannot be given. Sequenced input: PBMCs or T cells enriched from blood (not recorded which). The DNA is TGTGCCAGCAGCTACAAAACAATGACTTACACCGGGGAGCTGTTTTTT. It translates as CASSYKTMTYTGELFF.